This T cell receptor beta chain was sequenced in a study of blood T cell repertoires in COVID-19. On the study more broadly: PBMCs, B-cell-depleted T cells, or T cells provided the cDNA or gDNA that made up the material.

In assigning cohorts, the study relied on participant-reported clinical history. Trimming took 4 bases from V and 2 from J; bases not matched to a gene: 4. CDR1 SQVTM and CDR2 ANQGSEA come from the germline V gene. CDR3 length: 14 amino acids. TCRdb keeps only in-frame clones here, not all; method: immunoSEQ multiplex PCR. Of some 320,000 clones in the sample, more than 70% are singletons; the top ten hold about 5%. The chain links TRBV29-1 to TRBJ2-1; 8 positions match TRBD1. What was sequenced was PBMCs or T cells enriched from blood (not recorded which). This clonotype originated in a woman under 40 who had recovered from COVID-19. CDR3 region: CSVGDRGPYNEQFF. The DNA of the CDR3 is TGCAGCGTTGGCGACAGGGGACCCTACAATGAGCAGTTCTTC.